These 7 T cell receptor beta chains originate from one sample sequenced in a study of CD8 T cells in ankylosing spondylitis. TCRdb reprocessed the 5' RACE reads via MiXCR and lists one record per CDR3 protein. The sample records around 53,000 distinct CDR3 sequences, approximately 7.4% being singletons. The sequencing sample was made of blood, either unsorted or a sorted T cell fraction (not recorded which). These TCRs come from a female donor with ankylosing spondylitis or in good health (not recorded which).

The genes are TRBV28 and TRBJ2-3; D remains unclear. With 2 bases removed from V and 7 bases from J, the gap between germline ends came to 4 bases. From germline, CDR1 is MDHEN and CDR2 SYDVKM. The CDR3 spans 11 residues. The CDR3 DNA reads as TGTGCCAGCAGTTTAAAAAATACGCAGTATTTT. Protein sequence: CASSLKNTQYF.

This clonotype has at least ten counts. This rearrangement joins TRBV27 to TRBJ1-3; 7 bases align to TRBD1. Per the germline V gene, CDR1 is MNHEY and CDR2 is SMNVEV (reference sequence). The CDR3 sequence is 16 residues long. V shed 5 bases, J shed 0 bases, and the junction held 7 bases outside the gene matches. CDR3 DNA: TGTGCCAGCAGTCCGTTGACAGGGAGCTCTGGAAACACCATATATTTT. It is translated as CASSPLTGSSGNTIYF.

This clonotype was found many times. The chain joins TRBV5-1 to TRBJ2-1; D is tentatively TRBD1 or TRBD2 (5 bases each). Germline V gene lookup returns CDR1 SGHRS and CDR2 YFSETQ. Trimming removed 4 bases from V and 6 bases from J, with 14 bases in between. CDR3 length equals 14 residues. The chain's CDR3 is CASSLVGTGNEQFF. CDR3 coding DNA: TGCGCCAGCAGCCTCGTGGGGACGGGCAATGAGCAGTTCTTC.

In its sample, this clonotype was seen many times. The gene calls are TRBV5-5 and TRBJ2-2; 7 positions agree with TRBD2. V trimming: 0 bases; J trimming: 2 bases; junction bases outside the gene matches: 4. The CDR3 contains 16 residues. Germline CDR1 and CDR2: SGHKS and YYEKEE (reference sequence). DNA of the CDR3: TGTGCCAGCAGCTTGGCGGCGGGGGTTAACACCGGGGAGCTGTTTTTT. This sequence encodes CASSLAAGVNTGELFF.

This sequence joins TRBV4-2 and TRBJ2-1; 14 bases are shared with TRBD2. The V segment lost 9 bases and the J segment 9 bases; nucleotides outside the gene matches: 13. This CDR3 comprises 16 residues. CDR1 LGHNA and CDR2 YNFKEQ come from the germline V gene. The CDR3 nucleotides read TGTGCCAGGGGCCCCGGGACTAGCGGGGGTGTCGTTGAGCAGTTCTTC. Its protein is CARGPGTSGGVVEQFF.

This clonotype was detected many times. V usage is TRBV7-8 and J usage is TRBJ2-5; TRBD1 aligns across 8 bases. The germline gives CDR1 SGHVS, CDR2 FQNEAQ. V dropped 4 bases and J dropped 2; count of bases not matched to a gene: 3. This CDR3 is built from 14 residues. The CDR3 region has the DNA TGTGCCAGCAGCTCGGACAGGGCGCAAGAGACCCAGTACTTC. The encoded protein is CASSSDRAQETQYF.

The rearrangement joins TRBV7-2 to TRBJ2-1; 8 bases are shared with TRBD2. Germline-derived CDR1 and CDR2 are SGHTA and FQGNSA. The CDR3 contains 15 residues. J gave up 9 bases and V 10 bases, and 17 bases lay outside the gene matches. The CDR3 region has the DNA TGTGCCACCGAAAGCGGGGGCCCCCACGGGGGTGAGCAGTTCTTC. Its protein is CATESGGPHGGEQFF.